This T cell receptor (beta chain) was sequenced for a study of blood T cell repertoires in COVID-19. The CDR3 sequence is 13 residues long. V shed 8 bases and J 4 bases; nucleotides not matched to a gene: 4. The table lists this clone with a count of one. Individuals aged about 18 to 100 years were recruited from fewer than 30 US areas. Sequenced by immunoSEQ multiplex PCR; TCRdb stores in-frame clones only, minus some. Of about 200,000 clones listed, less than 85% are singletons. The chain joins TRBV12-3 or TRBV12-4 to TRBJ1-2; 10 nucleotides line up with TRBD1. The sequenced material came from PBMCs or T cells enriched from blood (not recorded which). The source of this sequence is a woman aged 55 to 70 with acute COVID-19. As DNA, the CDR3 is TGTGCCAGCGGGACAGGGGCCCTCTATGGCTACACCTTC. Amino acid sequence: CASGTGALYGYTF.